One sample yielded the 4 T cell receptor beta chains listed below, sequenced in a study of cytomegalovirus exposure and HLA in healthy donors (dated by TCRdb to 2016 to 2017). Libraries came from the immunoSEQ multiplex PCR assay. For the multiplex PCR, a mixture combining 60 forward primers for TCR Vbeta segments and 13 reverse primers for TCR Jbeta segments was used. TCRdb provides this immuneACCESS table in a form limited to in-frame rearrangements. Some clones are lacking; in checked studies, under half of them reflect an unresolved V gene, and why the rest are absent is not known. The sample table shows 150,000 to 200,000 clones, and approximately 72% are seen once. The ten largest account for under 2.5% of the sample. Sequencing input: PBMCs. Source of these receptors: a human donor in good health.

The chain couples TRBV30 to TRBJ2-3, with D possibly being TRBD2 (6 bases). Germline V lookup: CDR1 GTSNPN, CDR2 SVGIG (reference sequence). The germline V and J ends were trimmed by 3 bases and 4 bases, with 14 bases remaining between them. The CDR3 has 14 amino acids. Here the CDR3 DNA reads TGTGCCTGGAGGATGGGGCGGGGAGCAGATACGCAGTATTTT. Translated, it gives CAWRMGRGADTQYF.

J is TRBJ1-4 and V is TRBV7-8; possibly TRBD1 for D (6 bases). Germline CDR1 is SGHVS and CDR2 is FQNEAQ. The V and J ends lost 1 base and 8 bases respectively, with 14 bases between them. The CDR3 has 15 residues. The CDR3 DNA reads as TGTGCCAGCAGCTTAGTAACAGGGATGAAGGAAAAACTGTTTTTT. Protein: CASSLVTGMKEKLFF.

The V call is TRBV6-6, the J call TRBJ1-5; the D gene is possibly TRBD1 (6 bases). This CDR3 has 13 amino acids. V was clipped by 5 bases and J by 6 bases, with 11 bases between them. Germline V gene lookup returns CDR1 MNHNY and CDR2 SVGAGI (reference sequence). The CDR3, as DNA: TGTGCCAGCAGTCAGGGGATCTCTCAGCCCCAGCATTTT. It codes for CASSQGISQPQHF.

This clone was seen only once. CDR3 in DNA: TGCGCCAGCAGCCAAGAATGGACAGGGGGCGAAGAAAAACTGTTTTTT. As protein: CASSQEWTGGEEKLFF. The chain joins TRBV4-3 to TRBJ1-4, with 11 positions matching TRBD1. The germline V gene has CDR1 LGHNA and CDR2 YSLEER. J lost 8 bases, V lost 0 bases, and 5 bases had no gene match. There are 16 residues in the CDR3.